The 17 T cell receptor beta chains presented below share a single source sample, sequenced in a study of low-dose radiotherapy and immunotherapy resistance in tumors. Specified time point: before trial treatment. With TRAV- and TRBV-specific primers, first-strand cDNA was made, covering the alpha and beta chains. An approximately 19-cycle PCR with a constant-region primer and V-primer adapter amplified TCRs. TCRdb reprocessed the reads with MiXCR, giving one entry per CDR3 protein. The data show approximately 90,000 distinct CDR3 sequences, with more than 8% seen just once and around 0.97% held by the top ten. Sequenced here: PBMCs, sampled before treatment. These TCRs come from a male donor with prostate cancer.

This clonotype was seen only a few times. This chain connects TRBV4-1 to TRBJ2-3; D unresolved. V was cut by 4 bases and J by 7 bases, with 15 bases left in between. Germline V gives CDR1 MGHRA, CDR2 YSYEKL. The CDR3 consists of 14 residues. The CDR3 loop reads CASSPSRALNTQYF. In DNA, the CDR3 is TGCGCCAGCAGCCCGTCCCGGGCCCTGAATACGCAGTATTTT.

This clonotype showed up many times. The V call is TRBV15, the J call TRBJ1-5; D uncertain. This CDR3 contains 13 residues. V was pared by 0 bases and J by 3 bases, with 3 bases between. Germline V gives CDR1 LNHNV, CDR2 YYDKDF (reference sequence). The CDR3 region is CATSRDLNQPQHF. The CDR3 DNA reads TGTGCCACCAGCAGAGATCTCAATCAGCCCCAGCATTTT.

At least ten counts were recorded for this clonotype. The CDR3 protein is CASSRIRLNQETQYF. CDR3 sequence (DNA): TGTGCCAGCAGCCGAATCCGGCTGAACCAAGAGACCCAGTACTTC. The chain joins TRBV7-2 to TRBJ2-5; D gene unclear. CDR1 and CDR2 (germline): SGHTA, FQGNSA. Deletions cut 5 bases from V and 0 bases from J, with 13 bases between. This CDR3 spans 15 amino acids.

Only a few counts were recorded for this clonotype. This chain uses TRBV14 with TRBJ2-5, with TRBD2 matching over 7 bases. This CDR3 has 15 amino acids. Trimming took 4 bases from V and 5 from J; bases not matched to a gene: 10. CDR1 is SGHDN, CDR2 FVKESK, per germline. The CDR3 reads CASSLGTKGTETQYF. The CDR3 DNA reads TGTGCCAGCAGCCTTGGGACTAAGGGTACGGAGACCCAGTACTTC.

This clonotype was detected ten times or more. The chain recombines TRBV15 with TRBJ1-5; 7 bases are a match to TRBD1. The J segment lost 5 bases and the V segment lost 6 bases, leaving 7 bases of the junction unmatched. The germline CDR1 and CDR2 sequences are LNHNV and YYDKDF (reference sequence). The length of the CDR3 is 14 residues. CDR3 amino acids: CATRGAGGHQPQHF. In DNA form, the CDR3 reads TGTGCCACCAGGGGAGCAGGGGGTCATCAGCCCCAGCATTTT.

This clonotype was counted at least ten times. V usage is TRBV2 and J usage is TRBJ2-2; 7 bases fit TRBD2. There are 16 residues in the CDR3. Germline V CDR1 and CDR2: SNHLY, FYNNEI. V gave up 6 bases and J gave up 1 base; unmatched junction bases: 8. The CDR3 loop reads CASSALASGNTGELFF. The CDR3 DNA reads TGTGCCAGCAGCGCACTGGCTAGCGGGAACACCGGGGAGCTGTTTTTT.

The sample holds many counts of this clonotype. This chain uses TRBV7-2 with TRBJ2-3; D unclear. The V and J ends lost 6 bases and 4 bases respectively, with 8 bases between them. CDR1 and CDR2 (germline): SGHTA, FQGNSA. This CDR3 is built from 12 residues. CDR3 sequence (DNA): TGTGCCAGCAGTTTCGGGTCAGATACGCAGTATTTT. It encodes CASSFGSDTQYF.

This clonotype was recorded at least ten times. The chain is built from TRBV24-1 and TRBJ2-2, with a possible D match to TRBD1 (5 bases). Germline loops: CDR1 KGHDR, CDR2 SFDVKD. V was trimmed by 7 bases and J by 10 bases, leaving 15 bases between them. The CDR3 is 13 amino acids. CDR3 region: CATRNRNEKELFF. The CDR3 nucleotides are TGTGCCACCAGAAACAGGAATGAAAAGGAGCTGTTTTTT.

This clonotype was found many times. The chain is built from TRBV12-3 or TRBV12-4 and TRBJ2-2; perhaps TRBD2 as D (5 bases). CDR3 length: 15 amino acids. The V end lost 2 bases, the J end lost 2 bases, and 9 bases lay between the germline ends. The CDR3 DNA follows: TGTGCCAGCAGTTTACAGACTATCAACACCGGGGAGCTGTTTTTT. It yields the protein CASSLQTINTGELFF.

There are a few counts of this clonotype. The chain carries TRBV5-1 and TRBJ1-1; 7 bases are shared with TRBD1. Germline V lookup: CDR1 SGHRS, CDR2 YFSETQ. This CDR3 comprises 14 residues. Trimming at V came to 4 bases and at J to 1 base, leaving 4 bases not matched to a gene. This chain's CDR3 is CASSTGQPNTEAFF. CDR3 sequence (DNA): TGCGCCAGCAGCACGGGACAGCCGAACACTGAAGCTTTCTTT. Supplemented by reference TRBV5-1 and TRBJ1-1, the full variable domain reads KAGVTQTPRYLIKTRGQQVTLSCSPISGHRSVSWYQQTPGQGLQFLFEYFSETQRNKGNFPGRFSGRQFSNSRSEMNVSTLELGDSALYLCASSTGQPNTEAFFGQGTRLTVV.

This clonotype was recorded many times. CDR3 protein: CAISPGQGKETQYF. The CDR3, as DNA: TGTGCCATCAGTCCGGGACAGGGAAAAGAGACCCAGTACTTC. This rearrangement joins TRBV10-3 to TRBJ2-5; 9 bases map to TRBD1. The length of the CDR3 is 14 residues. The ends lost 5 bases at V and 3 bases at J; junction bases unmatched: 4. Germline CDR1 is ENHRY and CDR2 is SYGVKD.

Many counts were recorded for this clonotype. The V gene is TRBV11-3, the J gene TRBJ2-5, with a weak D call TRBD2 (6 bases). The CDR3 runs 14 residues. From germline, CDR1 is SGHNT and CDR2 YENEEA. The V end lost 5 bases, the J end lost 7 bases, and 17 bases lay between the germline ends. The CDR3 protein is CASSHPGASPTQYF. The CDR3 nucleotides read TGTGCCAGCAGCCATCCGGGAGCTTCGCCGACCCAGTACTTC.

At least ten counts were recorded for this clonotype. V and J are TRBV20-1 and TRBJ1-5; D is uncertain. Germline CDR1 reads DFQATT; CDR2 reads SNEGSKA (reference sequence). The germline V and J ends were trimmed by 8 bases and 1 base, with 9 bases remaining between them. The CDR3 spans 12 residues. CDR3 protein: CSPQRSNQPQHF. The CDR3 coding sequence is TGCAGTCCCCAGAGGAGCAATCAGCCCCAGCATTTT.

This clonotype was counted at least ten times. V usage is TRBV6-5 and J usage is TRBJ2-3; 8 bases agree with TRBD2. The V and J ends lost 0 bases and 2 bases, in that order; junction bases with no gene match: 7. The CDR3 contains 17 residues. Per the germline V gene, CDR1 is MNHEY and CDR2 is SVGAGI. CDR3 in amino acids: CASSYSMVSGITDTQYF. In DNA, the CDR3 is TGTGCCAGCAGTTACTCGATGGTTAGCGGGATCACAGATACGCAGTATTTT.

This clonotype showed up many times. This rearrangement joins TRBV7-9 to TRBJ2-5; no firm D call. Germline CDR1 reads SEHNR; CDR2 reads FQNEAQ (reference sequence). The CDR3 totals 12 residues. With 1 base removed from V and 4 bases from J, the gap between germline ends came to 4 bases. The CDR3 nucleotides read TGTGCCAGCAGCTTAGGGGTAGAGACCCAGTACTTC. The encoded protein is CASSLGVETQYF.

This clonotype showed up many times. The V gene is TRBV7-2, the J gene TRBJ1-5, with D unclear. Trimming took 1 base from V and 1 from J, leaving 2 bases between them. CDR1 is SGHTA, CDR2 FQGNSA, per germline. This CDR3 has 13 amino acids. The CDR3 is CASSLVSNQPQHF. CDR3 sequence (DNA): TGTGCCAGCAGCTTAGTCAGCAATCAGCCCCAGCATTTT.

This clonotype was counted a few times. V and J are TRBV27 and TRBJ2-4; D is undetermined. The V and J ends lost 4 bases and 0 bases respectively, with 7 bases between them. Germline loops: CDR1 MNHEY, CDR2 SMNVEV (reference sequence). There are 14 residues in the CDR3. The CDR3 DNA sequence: TGTGCCAGCAGTTCCAGTTTAGCCAAAAACATTCAGTACTTC. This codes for CASSSSLAKNIQYF.